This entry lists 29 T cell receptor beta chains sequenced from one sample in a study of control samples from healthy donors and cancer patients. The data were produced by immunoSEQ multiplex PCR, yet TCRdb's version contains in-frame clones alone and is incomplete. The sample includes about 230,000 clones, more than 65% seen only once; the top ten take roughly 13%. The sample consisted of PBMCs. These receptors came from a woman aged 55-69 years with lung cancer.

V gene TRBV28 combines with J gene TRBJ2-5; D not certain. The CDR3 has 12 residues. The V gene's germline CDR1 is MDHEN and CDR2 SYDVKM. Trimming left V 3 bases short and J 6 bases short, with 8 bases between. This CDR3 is CASSFSRQTQYF. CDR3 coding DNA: TGTGCCAGCAGTTTTTCCCGGCAGACCCAGTACTTC.

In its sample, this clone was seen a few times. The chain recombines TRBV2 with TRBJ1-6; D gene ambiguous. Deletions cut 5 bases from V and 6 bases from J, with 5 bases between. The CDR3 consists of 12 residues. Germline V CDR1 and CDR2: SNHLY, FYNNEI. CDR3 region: CASSSGNSPLHF. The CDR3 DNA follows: TGTGCCAGCAGTTCTGGTAATTCACCCCTCCACTTT.

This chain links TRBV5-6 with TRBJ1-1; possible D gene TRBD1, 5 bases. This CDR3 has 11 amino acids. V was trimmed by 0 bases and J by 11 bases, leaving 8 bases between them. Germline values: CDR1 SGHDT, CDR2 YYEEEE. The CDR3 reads CASSLGGGAFF. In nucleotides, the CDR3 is TGTGCCAGCAGCTTGGGCGGGGGGGCTTTCTTT.

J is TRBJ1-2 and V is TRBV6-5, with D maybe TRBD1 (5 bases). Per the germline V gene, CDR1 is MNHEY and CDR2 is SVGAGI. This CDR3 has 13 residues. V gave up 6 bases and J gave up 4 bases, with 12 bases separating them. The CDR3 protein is CASRTGRIYGYTF. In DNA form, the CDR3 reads TGTGCCAGCAGGACGGGACGGATCTATGGCTACACCTTC.

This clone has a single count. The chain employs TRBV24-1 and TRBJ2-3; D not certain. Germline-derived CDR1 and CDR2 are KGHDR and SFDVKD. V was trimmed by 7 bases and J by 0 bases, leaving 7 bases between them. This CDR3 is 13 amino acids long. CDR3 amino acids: CATSATSTDTQYF. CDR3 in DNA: TGTGCCACCAGCGCCACCAGCACAGATACGCAGTATTTT.

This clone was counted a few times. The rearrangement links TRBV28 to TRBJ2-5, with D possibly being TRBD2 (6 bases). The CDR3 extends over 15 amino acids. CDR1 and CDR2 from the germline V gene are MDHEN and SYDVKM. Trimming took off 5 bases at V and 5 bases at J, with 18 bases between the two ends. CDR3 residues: CASSPQGGAGETQYF. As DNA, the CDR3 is TGTGCCAGCAGTCCGCAGGGCGGGGCCGGGGAGACCCAGTACTTC.

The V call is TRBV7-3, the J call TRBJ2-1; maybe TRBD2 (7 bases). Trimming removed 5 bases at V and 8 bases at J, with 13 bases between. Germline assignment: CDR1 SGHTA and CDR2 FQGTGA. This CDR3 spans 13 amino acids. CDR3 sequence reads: CASSRGGGHEQFF. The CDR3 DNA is TGTGCCAGCAGCCGCGGCGGGGGCCATGAGCAGTTCTTC.

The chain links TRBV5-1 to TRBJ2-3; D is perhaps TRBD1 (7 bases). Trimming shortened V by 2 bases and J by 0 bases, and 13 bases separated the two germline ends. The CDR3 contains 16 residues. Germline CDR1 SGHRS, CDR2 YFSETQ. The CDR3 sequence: CASSFQGGPSTDTQYF. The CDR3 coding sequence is TGCGCCAGCAGCTTTCAGGGGGGACCTAGCACAGATACGCAGTATTTT.

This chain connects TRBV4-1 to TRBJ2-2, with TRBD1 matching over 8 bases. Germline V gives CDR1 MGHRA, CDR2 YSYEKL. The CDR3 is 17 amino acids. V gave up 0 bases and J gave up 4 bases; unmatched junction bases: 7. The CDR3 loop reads CASSQDRWQGATGELFF. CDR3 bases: TGCGCCAGCAGCCAAGATCGGTGGCAGGGGGCCACCGGGGAGCTGTTTTTT.

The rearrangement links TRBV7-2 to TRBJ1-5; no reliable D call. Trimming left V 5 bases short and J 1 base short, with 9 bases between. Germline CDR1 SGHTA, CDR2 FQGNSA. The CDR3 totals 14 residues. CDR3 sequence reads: CASSSYSSNQPQHF. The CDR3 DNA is TGTGCCAGCAGCAGTTACTCAAGCAATCAGCCCCAGCATTTT. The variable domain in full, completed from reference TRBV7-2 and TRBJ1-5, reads GAGVSQSPSNKVTEKGKDVELRCDPISGHTALYWYRQSLGQGLEFLIYFQGNSAPDKSGLPSDRFSAERTGGSVSTLTIQRTQQEDSAVYLCASSSYSSNQPQHFGDGTRLSIL.

CDR3 nucleotide sequence: TGTGCCAGCACTAATCGGGGGGCCACCTACGAGCAGTACTTC. Protein sequence: CASTNRGATYEQYF. This chain joins TRBV13 and TRBJ2-7; a possible D gene is TRBD2 (7 bases). Germline CDR1 is PRHDT and CDR2 is FYEKMQ (reference sequence). The length of the CDR3 is 14 residues. V lost 7 bases, J lost 2 bases, and 15 bases lay in between.

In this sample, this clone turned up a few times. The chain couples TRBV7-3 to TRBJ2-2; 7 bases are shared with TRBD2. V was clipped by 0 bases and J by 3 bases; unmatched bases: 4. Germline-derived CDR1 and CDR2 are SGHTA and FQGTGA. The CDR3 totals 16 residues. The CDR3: CASSLTGTTYTGELFF. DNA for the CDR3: TGTGCCAGCAGCTTAACAGGGACTACCTACACCGGGGAGCTGTTTTTT.

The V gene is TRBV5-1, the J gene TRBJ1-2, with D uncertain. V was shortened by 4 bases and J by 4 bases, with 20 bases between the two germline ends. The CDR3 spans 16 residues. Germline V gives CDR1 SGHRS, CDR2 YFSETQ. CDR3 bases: TGCGCCAGCAGCCTCACCTTAACTAAGGCCCTCTATGGCTACACCTTC. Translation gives CASSLTLTKALYGYTF.

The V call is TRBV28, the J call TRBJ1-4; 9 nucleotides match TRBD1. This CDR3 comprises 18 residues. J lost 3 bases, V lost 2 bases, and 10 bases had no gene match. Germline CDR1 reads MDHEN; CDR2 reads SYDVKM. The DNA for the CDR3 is TGTGCCAGCAGTTTACGTGCCCACAGGGGGCGGTCTAATGAAAAACTGTTTTTT. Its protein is CASSLRAHRGRSNEKLFF.

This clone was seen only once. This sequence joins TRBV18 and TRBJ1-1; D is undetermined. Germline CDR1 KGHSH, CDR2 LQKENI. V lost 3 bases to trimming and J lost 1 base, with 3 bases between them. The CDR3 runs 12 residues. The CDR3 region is CASSPQNTEAFF. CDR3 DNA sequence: TGTGCCAGCTCACCCCAGAACACTGAAGCTTTCTTT. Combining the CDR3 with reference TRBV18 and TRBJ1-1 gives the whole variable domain NAGVMQNPRHLVRRRGQEARLRCSPMKGHSHVYWYRQLPEEGLKFMVYLQKENIIDESGMPKERFSAEFPKEGPSILRIQQVVRGDSAAYFCASSPQNTEAFFGQGTRLTVV.

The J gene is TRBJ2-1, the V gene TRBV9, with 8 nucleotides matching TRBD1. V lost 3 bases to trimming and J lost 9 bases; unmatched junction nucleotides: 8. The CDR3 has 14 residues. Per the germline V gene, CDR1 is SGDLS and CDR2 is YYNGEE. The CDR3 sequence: CASSARTGTAEQFF. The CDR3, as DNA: TGTGCCAGCAGCGCAAGGACAGGGACCGCTGAGCAGTTCTTC.

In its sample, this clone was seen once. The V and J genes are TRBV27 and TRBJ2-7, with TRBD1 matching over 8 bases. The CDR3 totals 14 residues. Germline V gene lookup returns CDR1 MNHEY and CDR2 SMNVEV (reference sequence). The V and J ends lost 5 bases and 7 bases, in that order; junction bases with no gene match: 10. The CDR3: CASSPRIQGEEQYF. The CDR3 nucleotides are TGTGCCAGCAGTCCCAGGATACAGGGGGAAGAGCAGTACTTC.

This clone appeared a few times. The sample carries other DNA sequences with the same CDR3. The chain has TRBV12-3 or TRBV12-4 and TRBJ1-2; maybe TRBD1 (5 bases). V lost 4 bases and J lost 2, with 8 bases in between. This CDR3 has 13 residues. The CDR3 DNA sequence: TGTGCCAGCAGTTCGACAGCCAACTATGGCTACACCTTC. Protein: CASSSTANYGYTF.

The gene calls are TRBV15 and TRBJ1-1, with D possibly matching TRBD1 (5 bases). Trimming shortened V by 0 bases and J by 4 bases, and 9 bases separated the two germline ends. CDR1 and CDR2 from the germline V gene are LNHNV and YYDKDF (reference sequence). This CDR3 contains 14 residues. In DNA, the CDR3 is TGTGCCACCAGCAGAGATCCAGGGCTCACTGAAGCTTTCTTT. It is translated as CATSRDPGLTEAFF.

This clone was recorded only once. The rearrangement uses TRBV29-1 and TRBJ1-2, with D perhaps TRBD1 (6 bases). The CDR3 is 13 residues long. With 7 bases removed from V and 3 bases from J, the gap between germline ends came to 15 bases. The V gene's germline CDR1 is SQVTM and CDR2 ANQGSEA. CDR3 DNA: TGCAGCGGTTGGGGGGGCGACGACTATGGCTACACCTTC. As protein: CSGWGGDDYGYTF.

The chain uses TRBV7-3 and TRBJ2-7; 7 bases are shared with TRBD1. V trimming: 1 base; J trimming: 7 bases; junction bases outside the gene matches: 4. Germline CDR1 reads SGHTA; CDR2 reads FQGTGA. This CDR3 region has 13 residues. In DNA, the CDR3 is TGTGCCAGCAGCTTAAACAGGGGCGGGGAGCAGTACTTC. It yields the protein CASSLNRGGEQYF.

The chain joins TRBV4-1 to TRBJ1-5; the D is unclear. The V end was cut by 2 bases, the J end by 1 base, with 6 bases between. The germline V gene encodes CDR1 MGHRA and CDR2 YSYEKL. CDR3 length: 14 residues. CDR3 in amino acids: CASSQQQSNQPQHF. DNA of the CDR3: TGCGCCAGCAGCCAACAACAGAGCAATCAGCCCCAGCATTTT.

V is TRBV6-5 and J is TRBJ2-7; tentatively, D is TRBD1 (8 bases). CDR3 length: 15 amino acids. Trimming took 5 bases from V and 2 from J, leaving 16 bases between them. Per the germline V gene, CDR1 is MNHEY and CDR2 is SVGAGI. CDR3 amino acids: CASSQRDRIPYEQYF. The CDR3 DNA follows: TGTGCCAGCAGTCAGCGGGACAGGATTCCCTACGAGCAGTACTTC.

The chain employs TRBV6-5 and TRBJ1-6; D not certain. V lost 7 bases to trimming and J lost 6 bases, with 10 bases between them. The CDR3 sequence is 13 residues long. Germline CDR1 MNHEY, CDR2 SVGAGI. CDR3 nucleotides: TGTGCCAGCATTCAAGTTCTTAATTCACCCCTCCACTTT. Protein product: CASIQVLNSPLHF.

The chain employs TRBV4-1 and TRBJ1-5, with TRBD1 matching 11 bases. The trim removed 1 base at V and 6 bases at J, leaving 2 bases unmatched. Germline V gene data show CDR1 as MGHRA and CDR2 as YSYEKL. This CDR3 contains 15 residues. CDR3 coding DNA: TGCGCCAGCAGCCAAGTCGGGACAGGGGGTCAGCCCCAGCATTTT. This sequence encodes CASSQVGTGGQPQHF.

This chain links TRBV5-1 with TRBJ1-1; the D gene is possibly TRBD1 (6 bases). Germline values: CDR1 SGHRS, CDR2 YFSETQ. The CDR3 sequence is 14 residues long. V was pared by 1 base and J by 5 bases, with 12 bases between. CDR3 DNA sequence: TGCGCCAGCAGCTTGACAGGGTGGGGGACTGAAGCTTTCTTT. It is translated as CASSLTGWGTEAFF. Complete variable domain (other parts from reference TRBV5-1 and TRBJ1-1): KAGVTQTPRYLIKTRGQQVTLSCSPISGHRSVSWYQQTPGQGLQFLFEYFSETQRNKGNFPGRFSGRQFSNSRSEMNVSTLELGDSALYLCASSLTGWGTEAFFGQGTRLTVV.

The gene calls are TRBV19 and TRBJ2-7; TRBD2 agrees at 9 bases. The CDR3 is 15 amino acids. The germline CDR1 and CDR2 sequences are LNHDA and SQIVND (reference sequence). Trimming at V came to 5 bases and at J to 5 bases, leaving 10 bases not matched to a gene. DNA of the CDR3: TGTGCCAGTAGTCCGTTTAGCGGGAGCATCCACGAGCAGTACTTC. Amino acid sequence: CASSPFSGSIHEQYF.

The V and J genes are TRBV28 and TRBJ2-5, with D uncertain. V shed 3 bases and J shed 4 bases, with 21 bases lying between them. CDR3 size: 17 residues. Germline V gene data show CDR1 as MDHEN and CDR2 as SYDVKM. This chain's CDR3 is CASSLARNTGMLETQYF. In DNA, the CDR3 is TGTGCCAGCAGTTTGGCCCGGAACACGGGTATGTTAGAGACCCAGTACTTC.

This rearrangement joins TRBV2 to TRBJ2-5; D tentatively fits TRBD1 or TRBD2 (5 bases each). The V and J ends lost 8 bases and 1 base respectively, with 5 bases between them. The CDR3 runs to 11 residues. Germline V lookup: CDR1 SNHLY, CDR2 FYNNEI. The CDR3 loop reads CASGGQETQYF. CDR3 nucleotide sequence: TGTGCCAGCGGGGGCCAAGAGACCCAGTACTTC.